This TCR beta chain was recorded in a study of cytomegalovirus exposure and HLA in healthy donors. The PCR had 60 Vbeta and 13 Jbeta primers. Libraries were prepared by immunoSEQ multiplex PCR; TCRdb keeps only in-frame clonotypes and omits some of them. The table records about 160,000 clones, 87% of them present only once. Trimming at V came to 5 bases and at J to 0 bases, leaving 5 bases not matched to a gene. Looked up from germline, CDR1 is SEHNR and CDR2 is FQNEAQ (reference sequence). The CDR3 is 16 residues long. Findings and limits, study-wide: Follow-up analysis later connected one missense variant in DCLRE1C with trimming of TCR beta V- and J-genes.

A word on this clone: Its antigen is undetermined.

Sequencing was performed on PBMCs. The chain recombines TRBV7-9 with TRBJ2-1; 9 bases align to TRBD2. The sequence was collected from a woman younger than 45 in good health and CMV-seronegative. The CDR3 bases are TGTGCCAGCAGCCCAATTAGCGGGGGCTCCTACAATGAGCAGTTCTTC. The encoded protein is CASSPISGGSYNEQFF.